Detailed here is one T cell receptor beta chain. The antigen remains unidentified. CD45RO-negative, CCR7-positively selected cells formed the naive CD8 fraction, excluding terminally differentiated effector memory CD45RA+ cells. CDR1 and CDR2 (germline): SGHTA, FQGNSA. Trimming left V 3 bases short and J 6 bases short, with 17 bases between. The CDR3 is 16 residues long. The record originates from a study of shared clonotypes between healthy human individuals. General observations from the study: Only blood underwent sampling, and tissue repertoires likely differ. Some clonotypes were shared by all four sorted-subset donors, while others were not shared. The non-shared ones had lower generation probabilities than the shared ones.

Profiling relied on immunoSEQ multiplex PCR, and the TCRdb table lists in-frame clones only, not all of them. The profile shows millions of clones, roughly 95% of them singletons. This clonotype was obtained from a young man in good health. The J gene is TRBJ2-2, the V gene TRBV7-2, with D unclear. The sample taken for sequencing was naive CD8+ T cells sorted from blood. CDR3 nucleotide sequence: TGTGCCAGCAGCTTCTCCCCTCTCAGGTCTGCCGGGGAGCTGTTTTTT. It encodes CASSFSPLRSAGELFF.